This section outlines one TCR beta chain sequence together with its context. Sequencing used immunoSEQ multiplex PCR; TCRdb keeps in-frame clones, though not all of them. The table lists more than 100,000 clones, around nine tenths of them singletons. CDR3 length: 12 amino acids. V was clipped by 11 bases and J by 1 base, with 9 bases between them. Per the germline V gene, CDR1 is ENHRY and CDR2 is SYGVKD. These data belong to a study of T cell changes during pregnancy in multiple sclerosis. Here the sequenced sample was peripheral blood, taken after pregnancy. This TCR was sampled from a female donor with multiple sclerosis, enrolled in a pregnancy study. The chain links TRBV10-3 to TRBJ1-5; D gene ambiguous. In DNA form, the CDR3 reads TGTGCCGTGGCGGGGAGCAATCAGCCCCAGCATTTT. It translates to CAVAGSNQPQHF.